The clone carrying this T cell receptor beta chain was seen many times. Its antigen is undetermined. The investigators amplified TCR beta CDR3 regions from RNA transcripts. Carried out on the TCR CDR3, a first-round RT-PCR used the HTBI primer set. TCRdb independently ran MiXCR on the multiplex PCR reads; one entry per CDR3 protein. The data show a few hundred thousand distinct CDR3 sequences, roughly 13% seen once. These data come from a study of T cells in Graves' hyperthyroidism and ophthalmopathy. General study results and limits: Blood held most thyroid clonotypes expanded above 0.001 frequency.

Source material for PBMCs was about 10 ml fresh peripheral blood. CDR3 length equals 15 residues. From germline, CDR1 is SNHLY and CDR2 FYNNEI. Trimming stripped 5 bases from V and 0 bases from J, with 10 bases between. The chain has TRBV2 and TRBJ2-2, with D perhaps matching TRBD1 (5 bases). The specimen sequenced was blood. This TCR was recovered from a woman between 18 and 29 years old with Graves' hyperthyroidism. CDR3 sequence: CASSIQESNTGELFF. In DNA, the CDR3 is TGTGCCAGCAGTATACAGGAGTCGAACACCGGGGAGCTGTTTTTT.